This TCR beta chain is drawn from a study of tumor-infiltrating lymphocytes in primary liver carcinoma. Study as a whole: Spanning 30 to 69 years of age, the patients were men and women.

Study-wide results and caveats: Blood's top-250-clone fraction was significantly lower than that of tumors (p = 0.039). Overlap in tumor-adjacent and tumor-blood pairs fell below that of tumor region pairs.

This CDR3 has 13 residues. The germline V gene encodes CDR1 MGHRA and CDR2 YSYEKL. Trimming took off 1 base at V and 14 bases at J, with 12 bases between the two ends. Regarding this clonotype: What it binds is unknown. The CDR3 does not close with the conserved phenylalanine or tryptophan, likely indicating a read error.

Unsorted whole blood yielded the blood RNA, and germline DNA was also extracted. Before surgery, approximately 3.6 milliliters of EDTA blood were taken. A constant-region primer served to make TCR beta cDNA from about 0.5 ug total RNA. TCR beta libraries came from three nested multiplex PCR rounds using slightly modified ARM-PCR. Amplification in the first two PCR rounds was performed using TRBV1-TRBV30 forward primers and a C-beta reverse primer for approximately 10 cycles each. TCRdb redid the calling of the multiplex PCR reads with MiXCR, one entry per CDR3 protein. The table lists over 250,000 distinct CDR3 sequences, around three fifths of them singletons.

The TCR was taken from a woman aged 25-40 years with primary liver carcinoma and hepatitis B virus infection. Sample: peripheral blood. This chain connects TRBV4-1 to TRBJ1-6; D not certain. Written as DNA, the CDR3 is TGCGCCAGCAGCCAAGCCCCTACAGTATCCCTCCACAAT. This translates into CASSQAPTVSLHN.